The clone carrying this T cell receptor (beta chain) was seen ten or more times. Germline loops: CDR1 LGHDT, CDR2 YNNKEL (reference sequence). Trimming took 1 base from V and 6 from J, leaving 12 bases between them. The CDR3 consists of 14 residues. Amplified regions were TCR beta CDR3 sequences from RNA transcripts. RT-PCR in the first round (using the HTBI primer set) targeted the TCR CDR3. TCRdb reanalysed the multiplex PCR reads using MiXCR and keeps one entry per CDR3 protein. The sample has around 690,000 distinct CDR3 sequences, 15% to 20% seen once. 9 to 10 ml fresh peripheral blood yielded the PBMCs. The data derive from a study of T cells in Graves' hyperthyroidism and ophthalmopathy.

The material sequenced was blood. The source is a man over 45 with Graves' hyperthyroidism. The V call is TRBV3-1, the J call TRBJ1-2; possibly TRBD1 for D (6 bases). The CDR3 is CASSQAQGRHGYTF. The CDR3 nucleotides read TGTGCCAGCAGCCAAGCACAGGGCAGACATGGCTACACCTTC.